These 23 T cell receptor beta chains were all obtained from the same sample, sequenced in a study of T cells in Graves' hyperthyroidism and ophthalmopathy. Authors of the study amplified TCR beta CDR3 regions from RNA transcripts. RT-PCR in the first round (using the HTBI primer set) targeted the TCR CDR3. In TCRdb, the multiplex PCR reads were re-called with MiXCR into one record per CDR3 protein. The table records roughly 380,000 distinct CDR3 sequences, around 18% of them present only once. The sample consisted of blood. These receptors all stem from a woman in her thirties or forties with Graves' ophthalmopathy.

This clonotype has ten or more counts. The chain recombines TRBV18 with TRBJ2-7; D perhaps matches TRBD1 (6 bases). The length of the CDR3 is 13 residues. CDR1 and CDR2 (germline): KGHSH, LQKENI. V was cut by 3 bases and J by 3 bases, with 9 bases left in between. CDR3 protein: CASSPRDNYEQYF. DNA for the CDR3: TGTGCCAGCTCACCCAGGGACAACTACGAGCAGTACTTC.

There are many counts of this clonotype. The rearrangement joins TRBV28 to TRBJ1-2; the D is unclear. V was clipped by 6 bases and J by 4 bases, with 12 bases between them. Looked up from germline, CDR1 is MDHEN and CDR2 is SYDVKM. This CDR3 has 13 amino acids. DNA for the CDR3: TGTGCCAGCAGCCCCGACGGAAGCTATGGCTACACCTTC. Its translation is CASSPDGSYGYTF.

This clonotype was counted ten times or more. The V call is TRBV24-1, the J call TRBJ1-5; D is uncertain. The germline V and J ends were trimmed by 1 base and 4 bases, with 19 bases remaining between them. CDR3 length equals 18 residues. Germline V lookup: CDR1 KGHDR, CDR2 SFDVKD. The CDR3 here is CATSDFEFREKGNQPQHF. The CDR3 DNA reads TGTGCCACCAGTGATTTCGAGTTTCGCGAAAAGGGAAATCAGCCCCAGCATTTT.

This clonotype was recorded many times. The CDR3 reads CASSLVSSGSYEQYF. The CDR3, as DNA: TGTGCCAGCAGCTTAGTTTCTAGCGGGAGCTACGAGCAGTACTTC. This rearrangement joins TRBV11-1 to TRBJ2-7, with TRBD2 matching over 10 bases. CDR3 length: 15 residues. The germline V gene encodes CDR1 SGHAT and CDR2 FQDESV (reference sequence). The J segment lost 3 bases and the V segment lost 1 base, leaving 3 bases of the junction unmatched.

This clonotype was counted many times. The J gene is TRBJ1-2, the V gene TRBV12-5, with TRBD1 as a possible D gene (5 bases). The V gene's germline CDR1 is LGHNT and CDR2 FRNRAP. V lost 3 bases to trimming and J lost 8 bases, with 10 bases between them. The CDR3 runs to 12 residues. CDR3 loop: CASGFGGEGYTF. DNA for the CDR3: TGTGCTAGTGGTTTCGGGGGTGAGGGCTACACCTTC.

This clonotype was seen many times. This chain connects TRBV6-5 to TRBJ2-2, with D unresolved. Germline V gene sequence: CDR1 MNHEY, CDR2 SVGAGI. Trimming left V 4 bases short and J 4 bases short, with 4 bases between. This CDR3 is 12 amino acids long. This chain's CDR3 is CASSSTTGELFF. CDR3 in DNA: TGTGCCAGCAGTTCGACCACCGGGGAGCTGTTTTTT.

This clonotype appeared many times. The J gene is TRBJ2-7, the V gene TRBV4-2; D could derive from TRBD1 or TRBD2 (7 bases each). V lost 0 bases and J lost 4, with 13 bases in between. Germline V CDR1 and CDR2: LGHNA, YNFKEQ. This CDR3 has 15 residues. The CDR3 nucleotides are TGTGCCAGCAGCCAAGAAGGTCAGGGGGGGTACGAGCAGTACTTC. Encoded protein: CASSQEGQGGYEQYF.

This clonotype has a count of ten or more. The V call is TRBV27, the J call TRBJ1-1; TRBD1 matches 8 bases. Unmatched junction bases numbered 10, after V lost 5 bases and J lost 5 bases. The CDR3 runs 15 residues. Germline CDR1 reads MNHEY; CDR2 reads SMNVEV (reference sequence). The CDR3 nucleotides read TGTGCCAGCAGTGCCCGGACAGGGTATGGGACTGAAGCTTTCTTT. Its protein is CASSARTGYGTEAFF.

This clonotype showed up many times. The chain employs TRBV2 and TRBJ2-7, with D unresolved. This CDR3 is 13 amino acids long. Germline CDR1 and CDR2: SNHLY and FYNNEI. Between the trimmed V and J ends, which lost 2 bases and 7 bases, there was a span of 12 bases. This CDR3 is CASSERIFGEQYF. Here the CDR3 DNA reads TGTGCCAGCAGTGAACGGATATTTGGGGAGCAGTACTTC.

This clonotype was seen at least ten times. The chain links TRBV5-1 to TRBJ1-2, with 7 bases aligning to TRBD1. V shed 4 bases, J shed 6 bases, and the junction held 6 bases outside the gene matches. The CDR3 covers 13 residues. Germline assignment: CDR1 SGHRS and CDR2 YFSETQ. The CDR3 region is CASSPEGAHGYTF. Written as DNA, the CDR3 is TGCGCCAGCAGCCCCGAGGGGGCCCATGGCTACACCTTC.

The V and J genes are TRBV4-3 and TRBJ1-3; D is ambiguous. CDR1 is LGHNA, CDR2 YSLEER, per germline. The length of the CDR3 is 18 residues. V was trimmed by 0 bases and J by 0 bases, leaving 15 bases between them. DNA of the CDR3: TGCGCCAGCAGCCAAGAAATGACGGGTCTCAACTCTGGAAACACCATATATTTT. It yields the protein CASSQEMTGLNSGNTIYF.

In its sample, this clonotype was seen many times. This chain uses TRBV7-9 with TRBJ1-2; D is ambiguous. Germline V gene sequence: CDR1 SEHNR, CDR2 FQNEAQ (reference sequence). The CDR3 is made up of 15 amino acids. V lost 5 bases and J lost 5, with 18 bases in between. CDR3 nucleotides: TGTGCCAGCAGCCCGGACGAATCTCGGGGTTATGGCTACACCTTC. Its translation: CASSPDESRGYGYTF.

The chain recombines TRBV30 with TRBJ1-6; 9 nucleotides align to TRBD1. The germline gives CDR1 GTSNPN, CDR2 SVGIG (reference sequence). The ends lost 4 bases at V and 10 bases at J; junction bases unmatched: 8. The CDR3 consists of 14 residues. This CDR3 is CAWNEGQGGSPLHF. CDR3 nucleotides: TGTGCCTGGAACGAGGGACAGGGCGGATCACCCCTCCACTTT.

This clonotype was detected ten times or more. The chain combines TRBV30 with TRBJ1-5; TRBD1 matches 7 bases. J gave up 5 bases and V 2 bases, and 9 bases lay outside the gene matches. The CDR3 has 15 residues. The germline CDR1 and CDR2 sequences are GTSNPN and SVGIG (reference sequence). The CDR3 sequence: CAWSPGGTDYQPQHF. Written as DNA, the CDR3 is TGTGCCTGGAGTCCGGGTGGGACAGACTATCAGCCCCAGCATTTT.

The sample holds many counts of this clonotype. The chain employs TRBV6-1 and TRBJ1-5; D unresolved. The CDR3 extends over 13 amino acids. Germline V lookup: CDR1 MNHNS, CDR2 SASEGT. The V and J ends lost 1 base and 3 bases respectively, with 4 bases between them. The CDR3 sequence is CASSEVLNQPQHF. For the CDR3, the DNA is TGTGCCAGCAGTGAAGTGCTCAATCAGCCCCAGCATTTT.

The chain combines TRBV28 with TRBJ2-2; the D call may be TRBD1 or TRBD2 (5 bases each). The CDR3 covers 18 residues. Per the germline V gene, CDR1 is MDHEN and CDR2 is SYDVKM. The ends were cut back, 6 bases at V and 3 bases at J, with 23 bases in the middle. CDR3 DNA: TGTGCCAGCAGCGGCCGTGGGGGTTTCAGTTTGTACACCGGGGAGCTGTTTTTT. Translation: CASSGRGGFSLYTGELFF.

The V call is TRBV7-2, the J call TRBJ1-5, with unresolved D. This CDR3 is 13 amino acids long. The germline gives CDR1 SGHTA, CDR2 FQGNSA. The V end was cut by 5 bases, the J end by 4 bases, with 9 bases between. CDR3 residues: CASSRSENQPQHF. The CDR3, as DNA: TGTGCCAGCAGCCGAAGCGAGAATCAGCCCCAGCATTTT.

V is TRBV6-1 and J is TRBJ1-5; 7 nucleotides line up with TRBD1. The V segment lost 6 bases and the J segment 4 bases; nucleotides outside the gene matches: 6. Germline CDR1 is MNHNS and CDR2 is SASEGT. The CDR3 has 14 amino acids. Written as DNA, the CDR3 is TGTGCCAGCAGAGCCGGGACAGTGAATCAGCCCCAGCATTTT. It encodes CASRAGTVNQPQHF.

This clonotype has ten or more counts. The CDR3 region is CASSLEGVEGTEAFF. CDR3 coding DNA: TGTGCCAGCAGCTTAGAAGGGGTCGAGGGCACTGAAGCTTTCTTT. The rearrangement uses TRBV7-6 and TRBJ1-1; possibly TRBD1 for D (5 bases). This CDR3 spans 15 amino acids. The germline gives CDR1 SGHVS, CDR2 FNYEAQ. Trimming removed 1 base from V and 4 bases from J, with 13 bases in between.

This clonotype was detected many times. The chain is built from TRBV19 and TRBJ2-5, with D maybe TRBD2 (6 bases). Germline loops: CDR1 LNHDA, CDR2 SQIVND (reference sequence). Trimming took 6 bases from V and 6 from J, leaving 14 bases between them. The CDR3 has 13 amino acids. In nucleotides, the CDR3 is TGTGCCAGTAGCGATACTAGCATGAAGACCCAGTACTTC. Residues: CASSDTSMKTQYF.

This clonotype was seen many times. CDR3 nucleotide sequence: TGTGCCACCAGTGACCGACGGACTAGCGGGAGCCACGAGCAGTACTTC. It specifies CATSDRRTSGSHEQYF. The chain couples TRBV24-1 to TRBJ2-7; 13 bases agree with TRBD2. After removal of 4 bases from V and 5 bases from J, the junction contained 7 bases not matched to a gene. In germline, CDR1 is KGHDR, CDR2 SFDVKD. The CDR3 is 16 amino acids.

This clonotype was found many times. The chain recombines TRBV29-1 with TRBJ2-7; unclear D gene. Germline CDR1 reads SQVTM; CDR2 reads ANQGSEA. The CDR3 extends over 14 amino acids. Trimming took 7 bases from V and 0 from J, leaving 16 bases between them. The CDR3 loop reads CSAARQVSSYEQYF. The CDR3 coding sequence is TGCAGCGCCGCGCGGCAGGTCAGCTCCTACGAGCAGTACTTC.

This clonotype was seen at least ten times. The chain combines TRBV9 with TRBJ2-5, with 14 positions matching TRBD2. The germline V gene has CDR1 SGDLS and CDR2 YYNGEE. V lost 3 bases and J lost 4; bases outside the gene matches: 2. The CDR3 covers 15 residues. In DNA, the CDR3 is TGTGCCAGCAGCGGGGGACTAGCGGGAGCAGAGACCCAGTACTTC. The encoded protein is CASSGGLAGAETQYF. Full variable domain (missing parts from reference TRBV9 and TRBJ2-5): DSGVTQTPKHLITATGQRVTLRCSPRSGDLSVYWYQQSLDQGLQFLIQYYNGEERAKGNILERFSAQQFPDLHSELNLSSLELGDSALYFCASSGGLAGAETQYFGPGTRLLVL.